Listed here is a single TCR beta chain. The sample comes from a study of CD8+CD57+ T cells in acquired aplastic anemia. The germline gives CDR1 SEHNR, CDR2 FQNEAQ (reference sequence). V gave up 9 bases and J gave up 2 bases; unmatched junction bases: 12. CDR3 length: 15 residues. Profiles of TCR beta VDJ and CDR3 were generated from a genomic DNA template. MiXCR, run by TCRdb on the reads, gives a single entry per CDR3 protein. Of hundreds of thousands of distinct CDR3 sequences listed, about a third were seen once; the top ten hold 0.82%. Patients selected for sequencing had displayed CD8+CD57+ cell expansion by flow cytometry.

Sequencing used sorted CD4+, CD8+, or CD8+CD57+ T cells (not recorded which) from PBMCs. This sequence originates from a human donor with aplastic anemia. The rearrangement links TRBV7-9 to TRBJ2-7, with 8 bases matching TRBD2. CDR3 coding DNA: TGTGCCAGTTCCCCTAACCGGGGGGGGACCTACGAGCAGTACTTC. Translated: CASSPNRGGTYEQYF.